This record concerns one TCR beta chain sequence. In the study's own analysis: How many nucleated cells were present was estimated from reference gene primer amplification. The data were produced by immunoSEQ multiplex PCR, yet TCRdb's version contains in-frame clones alone and is incomplete. That table is the source of V, J and clone size, and D and trimming were worked out from the DNA. The table lists 300,000 to 350,000 clones, about 87% of them singletons. This sample is part of a study of blood T cell repertoires in COVID-19. Study-level background: COVID-19 samples from acute and convalescent phases originated in the United States, Italy and Spain. PBMCs, B-cell-depleted T cells, or T cells provided the cDNA or gDNA that made up the material.

V was cut by 8 bases and J by 1 base, with 10 bases left in between. The germline V gene has CDR1 MNHEY and CDR2 SVGAGI. The CDR3 consists of 13 residues. Enrolled during active infection, Seattle patients were then followed longitudinally. The chain uses TRBV6-5 and TRBJ2-3; tentatively, D is TRBD1 (5 bases). The clonotype comes from a woman aged 25 to 45 with COVID-19, enrolled during active disease. The specimen was peripheral blood. The CDR3 nucleotides read TGTGCCAGCTTTGGCAGGGGCACAGATACGCAGTATTTT. This codes for CASFGRGTDTQYF.